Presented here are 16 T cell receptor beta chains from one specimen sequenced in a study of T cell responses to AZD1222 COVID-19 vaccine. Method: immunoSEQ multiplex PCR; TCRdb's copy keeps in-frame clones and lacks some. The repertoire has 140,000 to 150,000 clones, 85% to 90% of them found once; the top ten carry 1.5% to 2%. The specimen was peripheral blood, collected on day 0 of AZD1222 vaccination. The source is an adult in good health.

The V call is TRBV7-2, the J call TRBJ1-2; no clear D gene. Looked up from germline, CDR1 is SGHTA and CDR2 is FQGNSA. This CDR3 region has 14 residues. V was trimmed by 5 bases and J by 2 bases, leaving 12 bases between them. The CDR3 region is CASSLLGGNYGYTF. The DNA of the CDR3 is TGTGCCAGCAGCCTTCTGGGTGGGAACTATGGCTACACCTTC. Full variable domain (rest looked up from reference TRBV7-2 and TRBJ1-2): GAGVSQSPSNKVTEKGKDVELRCDPISGHTALYWYRQSLGQGLEFLIYFQGNSAPDKSGLPSDRFSAERTGGSVSTLTIQRTQQEDSAVYLCASSLLGGNYGYTFGSGTRLTVV.

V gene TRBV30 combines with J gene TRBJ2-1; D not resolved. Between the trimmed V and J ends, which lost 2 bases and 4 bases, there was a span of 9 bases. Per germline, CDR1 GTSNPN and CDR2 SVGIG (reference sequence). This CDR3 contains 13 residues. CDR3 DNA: TGTGCCTGGAGTCAGAAGGCTTACAATGAGCAGTTCTTC. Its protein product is CAWSQKAYNEQFF.

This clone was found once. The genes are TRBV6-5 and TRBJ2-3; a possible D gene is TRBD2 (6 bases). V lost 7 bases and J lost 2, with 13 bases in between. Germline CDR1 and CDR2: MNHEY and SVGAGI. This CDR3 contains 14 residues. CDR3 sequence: CASTLRDFTDTQYF. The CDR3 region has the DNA TGTGCCAGCACCCTACGGGACTTCACAGATACGCAGTATTTT.

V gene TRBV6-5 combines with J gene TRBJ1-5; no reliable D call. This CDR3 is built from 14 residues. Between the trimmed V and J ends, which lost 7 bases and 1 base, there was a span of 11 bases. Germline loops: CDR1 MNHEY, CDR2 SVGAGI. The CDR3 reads CASIEGSSNQPQHF. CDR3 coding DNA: TGTGCCAGCATAGAGGGATCAAGCAATCAGCCCCAGCATTTT.

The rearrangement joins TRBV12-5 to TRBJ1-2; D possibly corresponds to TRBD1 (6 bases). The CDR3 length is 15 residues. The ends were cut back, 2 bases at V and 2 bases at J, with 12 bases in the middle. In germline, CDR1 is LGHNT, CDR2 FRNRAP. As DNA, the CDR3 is TGTGCTAGTGGTTTGTACAGGGAAGTCAACTATGGCTACACCTTC. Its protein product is CASGLYREVNYGYTF.

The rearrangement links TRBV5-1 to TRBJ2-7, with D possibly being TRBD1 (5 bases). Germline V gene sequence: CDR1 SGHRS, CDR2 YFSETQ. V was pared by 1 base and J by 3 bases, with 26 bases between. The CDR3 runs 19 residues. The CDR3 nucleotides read TGCGCCAGCAGCTTGCGTTTACAGGCTTCCTCTTTAGGCGTCTACGAGCAGTACTTC. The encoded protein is CASSLRLQASSLGVYEQYF.

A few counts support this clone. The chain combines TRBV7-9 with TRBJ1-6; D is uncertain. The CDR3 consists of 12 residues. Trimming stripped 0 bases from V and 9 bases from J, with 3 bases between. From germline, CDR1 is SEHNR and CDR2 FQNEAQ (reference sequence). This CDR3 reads CASSLAGSPLHF. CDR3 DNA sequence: TGTGCCAGCAGCTTAGCGGGTTCACCCCTCCACTTT.

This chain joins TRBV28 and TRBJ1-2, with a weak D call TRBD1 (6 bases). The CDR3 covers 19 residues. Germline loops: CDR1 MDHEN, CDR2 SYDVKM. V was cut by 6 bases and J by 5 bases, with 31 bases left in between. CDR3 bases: TGTGCCAGCAGATCCCCGGGCCAAAAAAAACAGGGCGGTGGGTATGGCTACACCTTC. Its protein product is CASRSPGQKKQGGGYGYTF.

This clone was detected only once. This chain's CDR3 is CASSLFGDQGNTEAFF. The DNA of the CDR3 is TGCGCCAGCAGCTTGTTTGGGGACCAGGGGAACACTGAAGCTTTCTTT. This sequence joins TRBV5-1 and TRBJ1-1; D possibly corresponds to TRBD1 (5 bases). This CDR3 comprises 16 residues. The germline gives CDR1 SGHRS, CDR2 YFSETQ. V lost 1 base, J lost 1 base, and 14 bases lay in between.

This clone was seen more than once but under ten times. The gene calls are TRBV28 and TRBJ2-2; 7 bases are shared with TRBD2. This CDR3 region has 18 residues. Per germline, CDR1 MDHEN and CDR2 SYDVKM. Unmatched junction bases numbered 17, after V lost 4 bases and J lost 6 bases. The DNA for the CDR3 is TGTGCCAGCAGTTCCCAGAAAAGGACTAGTAATATCCCCGGGGAGCTGTTTTTT. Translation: CASSSQKRTSNIPGELFF.

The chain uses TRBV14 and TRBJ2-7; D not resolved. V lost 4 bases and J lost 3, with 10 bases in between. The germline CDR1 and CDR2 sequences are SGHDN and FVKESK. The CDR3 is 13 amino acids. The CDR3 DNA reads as TGTGCCAGCAGCCGAAACACGCACTACGAGCAGTACTTC. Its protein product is CASSRNTHYEQYF.

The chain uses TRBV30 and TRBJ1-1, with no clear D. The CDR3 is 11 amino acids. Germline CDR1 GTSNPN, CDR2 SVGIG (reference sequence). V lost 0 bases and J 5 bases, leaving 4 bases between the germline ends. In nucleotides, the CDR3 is TGTGCCTGGAGTGTCGGGACTGAAGCTTTCTTT. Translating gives CAWSVGTEAFF.

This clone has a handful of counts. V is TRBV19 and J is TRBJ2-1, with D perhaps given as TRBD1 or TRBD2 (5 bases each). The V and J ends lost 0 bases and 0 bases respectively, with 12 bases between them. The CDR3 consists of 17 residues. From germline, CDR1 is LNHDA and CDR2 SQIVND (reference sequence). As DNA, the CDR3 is TGTGCCAGTAGTATAGAACGCTACGGGACCTCCTACAATGAGCAGTTCTTC. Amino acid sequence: CASSIERYGTSYNEQFF.

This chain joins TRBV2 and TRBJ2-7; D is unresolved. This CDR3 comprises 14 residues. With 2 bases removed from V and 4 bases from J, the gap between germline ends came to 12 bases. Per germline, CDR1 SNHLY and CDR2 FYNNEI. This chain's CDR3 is CASSEYIVDYEQYF. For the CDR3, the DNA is TGTGCCAGCAGTGAATACATTGTTGATTACGAGCAGTACTTC. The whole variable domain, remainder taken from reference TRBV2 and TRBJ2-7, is EPEVTQTPSHQVTQMGQEVILRCVPISNHLYFYWYRQILGQKVEFLVSFYNNEISEKSEIFDDQFSVERPDGSNFTLKIRSTKLEDSAMYFCASSEYIVDYEQYFGPGTRLTVT.

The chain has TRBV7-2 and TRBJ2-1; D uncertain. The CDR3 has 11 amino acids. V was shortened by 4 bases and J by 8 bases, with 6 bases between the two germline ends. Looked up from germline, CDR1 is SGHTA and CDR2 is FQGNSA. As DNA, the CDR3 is TGTGCCAGCAGCTCATTCTATGAGCAGTTCTTC. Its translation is CASSSFYEQFF.

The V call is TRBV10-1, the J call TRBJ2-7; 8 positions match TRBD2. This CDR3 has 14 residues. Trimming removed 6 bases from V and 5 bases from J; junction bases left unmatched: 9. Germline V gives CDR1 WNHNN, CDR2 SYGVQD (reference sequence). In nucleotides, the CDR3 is TGCGCCAGCAGCTCTAGCGGGTTTTTTAACGAGCAGTACTTC. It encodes CASSSSGFFNEQYF.